Given below is one TCR beta chain in context. The CDR3 has 16 amino acids. The V and J ends lost 4 bases and 5 bases, in that order; junction bases with no gene match: 10. Germline CDR1 SNHLY, CDR2 FYNNEI. The sample is drawn from a study of blood T cell repertoires in COVID-19. Study-level background: Samples representing acute and convalescent COVID-19 were sourced from the United States, Italy and Spain. PBMCs, B-cell-depleted T cells, or T cells were the source of the cDNA or gDNA that made up the material.

Per the study methods: The assay estimated nucleated cells by amplifying reference gene primers. TCRdb keeps only in-frame clones here, not all; method: immunoSEQ multiplex PCR. D and trimming were read from the DNA, whereas the V and J calls and clone size are those reported in that table. The profile shows 100,000 to 150,000 clones, approximately 70% of them singletons. This clonotype originated in a woman in her 70s with acute or convalescent COVID-19. The gene calls are TRBV2 and TRBJ2-7; TRBD1 matches 11 bases. The sample consisted of peripheral blood. CDR3 nucleotides: TGTGCCAGCAGTGTTTCCGGGACAGGGGGTGTCGACGAGCAGTACTTC. Protein: CASSVSGTGGVDEQYF.